Following are 20 T cell receptor beta chains from one sample sequenced in a study of shared clonotypes between healthy human individuals. Some clones are missing from TCRdb's copy, which holds only in-frame ones; the method was immunoSEQ multiplex PCR. The table lists roughly 1,600,000 clones, about 98.5% of them singletons, with under 0.45% in the top ten. Input material: naive CD4+ T cells sorted from blood. The subset denotes: CD45RA+ positively selected. The origin of the receptors is a man aged 25-45 years in good health.

This chain connects TRBV7-6 to TRBJ2-2, with 7 nucleotides matching TRBD2. Trimming removed 5 bases from V and 0 bases from J; junction bases left unmatched: 9. The CDR3 has 17 amino acids. CDR1 and CDR2 (germline): SGHVS, FNYEAQ. The CDR3 reads CASSAVGGNANTGELFF. CDR3 nucleotides: TGTGCCAGCAGCGCGGTGGGAGGGAATGCGAACACCGGGGAGCTGTTTTTT.

The rearrangement joins TRBV6-6 to TRBJ2-5; no firm D call. With 2 bases removed from V and 0 bases from J, the gap between germline ends came to 13 bases. Germline-derived CDR1 and CDR2 are MNHNY and SVGAGI (reference sequence). The CDR3 totals 16 residues. The CDR3 spells CASSYNPGPNQETQYF. The CDR3 region has the DNA TGTGCCAGCAGTTACAACCCCGGACCGAACCAAGAGACCCAGTACTTC.

The chain has TRBV29-1 and TRBJ2-1; D is unresolved. Trimming stripped 1 base from V and 3 bases from J, with 4 bases between. There are 12 residues in the CDR3. Germline V CDR1 and CDR2: SQVTM, ANQGSEA. The CDR3 nucleotides are TGCAGCGTTGAAGGGGACTACAATGAGCAGTTCTTC. Translated: CSVEGDYNEQFF.

This chain connects TRBV11-2 to TRBJ2-7; D not resolved. V lost 0 bases, J lost 1 base, and 4 bases lay in between. The germline V gene encodes CDR1 SGHAT and CDR2 FQNNGV. This CDR3 is built from 13 residues. In DNA form, the CDR3 reads TGTGCCAGCAGCTTAGAGGCTTCCTACGAGCAGTACTTC. Protein product: CASSLEASYEQYF.

The J gene is TRBJ2-3, the V gene TRBV9; 7 positions agree with TRBD2. J was trimmed by 4 bases and V by 1 base; bases with no gene match: 6. CDR3 length: 15 residues. Per germline, CDR1 SGDLS and CDR2 YYNGEE. CDR3 amino acids: CASSVRGLAADTQYF. CDR3 DNA sequence: TGTGCCAGCAGCGTACGGGGTCTAGCGGCAGATACGCAGTATTTT.

Worth noting for this clone: Other nucleotide sequences in the sample specify the same CDR3. The gene calls are TRBV5-1 and TRBJ1-1; D uncertain. V lost 0 bases and J lost 8, with 8 bases in between. This CDR3 region has 12 residues. CDR1 and CDR2 (germline): SGHRS, YFSETQ. The CDR3 sequence: CASSLGTGEAFF. In nucleotides, the CDR3 is TGCGCCAGCAGCTTGGGGACGGGGGAAGCTTTCTTT.

This chain links TRBV15 with TRBJ2-2; the match to TRBD2 covers 9 bases. Germline CDR1 LNHNV, CDR2 YYDKDF (reference sequence). Trimming took 4 bases from V and 6 from J; bases not matched to a gene: 12. CDR3 length: 17 residues. CDR3 DNA: TGTGCCACCAGCATTAGCGGGAGTAAGTGGTTTGCCGGGGAGCTGTTTTTT. Encoded protein: CATSISGSKWFAGELFF.

J is TRBJ1-4 and V is TRBV7-2; D call uncertain. The CDR3 extends over 15 amino acids. V lost 3 bases to trimming and J lost 7 bases, with 15 bases between them. Germline V CDR1 and CDR2: SGHTA, FQGNSA. Here the CDR3 reads CASSFSPQRIEKLFF. For the CDR3, the DNA is TGTGCCAGCAGCTTTTCCCCACAGAGAATTGAAAAACTGTTTTTT. Supplemented by reference TRBV7-2 and TRBJ1-4, the full variable domain reads GAGVSQSPSNKVTEKGKDVELRCDPISGHTALYWYRQSLGQGLEFLIYFQGNSAPDKSGLPSDRFSAERTGGSVSTLTIQRTQQEDSAVYLCASSFSPQRIEKLFFGSGTQLSVL.

J is TRBJ2-7 and V is TRBV7-6; TRBD1 matches 11 bases. Looked up from germline, CDR1 is SGHVS and CDR2 is FNYEAQ. Trimming removed 3 bases from V and 3 bases from J; junction bases left unmatched: 4. CDR3 length equals 15 residues. The CDR3 spells CASSLGQGGFYEQYF. The CDR3 DNA sequence: TGTGCCAGCAGCTTGGGACAGGGGGGTTTCTACGAGCAGTACTTC.

The chain uses TRBV9 and TRBJ2-7, with 10 bases aligning to TRBD1. The CDR3 is made up of 15 amino acids. The V gene's germline CDR1 is SGDLS and CDR2 YYNGEE. Losses at the gene ends were 0 bases for V and 7 bases for J; bases not matched to a gene: 7. The CDR3 here is CASSVGPGTGVEQYF. The DNA of the CDR3 is TGTGCCAGCAGCGTAGGCCCCGGGACAGGGGTTGAGCAGTACTTC. Full variable domain (rest looked up from reference TRBV9 and TRBJ2-7): DSGVTQTPKHLITATGQRVTLRCSPRSGDLSVYWYQQSLDQGLQFLIQYYNGEERAKGNILERFSAQQFPDLHSELNLSSLELGDSALYFCASSVGPGTGVEQYFGPGTRLTVT.

This clone has only one observation. The junction and the germline gene differ at one end; a read error may be behind it. For the CDR3, the DNA is TGTGCCAGCAGCTTAGACTGGAGGTTAGACTTT. Translated, it gives CASSLDWRLDF. V usage is TRBV7-9 and J usage is TRBJ1-1; D unresolved. The germline gives CDR1 SEHNR, CDR2 FQNEAQ (reference sequence). The length of the CDR3 is 11 residues.

This chain connects TRBV30 to TRBJ1-2; the D is unclear. This CDR3 has 11 amino acids. Deletions cut 0 bases from V and 11 bases from J, with 10 bases between. The V gene's germline CDR1 is GTSNPN and CDR2 SVGIG (reference sequence). CDR3 DNA: TGTGCCTGGAGTGTATACAGCGTTTACACCTTC. Its protein is CAWSVYSVYTF.

The chain links TRBV11-2 to TRBJ1-5; 7 bases map to TRBD1. CDR3 length: 16 residues. The germline V gene encodes CDR1 SGHAT and CDR2 FQNNGV. V shed 5 bases, J shed 2 bases, and the junction held 9 bases outside the gene matches. CDR3 residues: CASSPRQGLGNQPQHF. The DNA for the CDR3 is TGTGCCAGCAGCCCCCGACAGGGCCTAGGCAATCAGCCCCAGCATTTT. The full variable domain, in which reference TRBV11-2 and TRBJ1-5 provide the parts outside the CDR3, is EAGVAQSPRYKIIEKRQSVAFWCNPISGHATLYWYQQILGQGPKLLIQFQNNGVVDDSQLPKDRFSAERLKGVDSTLKIQPAKLEDSAVYLCASSPRQGLGNQPQHFGDGTRLSIL.

The J gene is TRBJ1-1, the V gene TRBV10-3, with no clear D. V was trimmed by 0 bases and J by 0 bases, leaving 8 bases between them. This CDR3 has 15 residues. Germline V gene data show CDR1 as ENHRY and CDR2 as SYGVKD. The CDR3 nucleotides read TGTGCCATCAGTGAGTCGAGCAGGCTGAACACTGAAGCTTTCTTT. It translates to CAISESSRLNTEAFF.

The genes are TRBV6-6 and TRBJ1-3; D ambiguous. Germline V gene sequence: CDR1 MNHNY, CDR2 SVGAGI (reference sequence). V lost 4 bases, J lost 4 bases, and 8 bases lay in between. This CDR3 region has 13 residues. This chain's CDR3 is CASSSTDGNTIYF. CDR3 coding DNA: TGTGCCAGCAGTTCCACGGACGGAAACACCATATATTTT.

The rearrangement uses TRBV5-4 and TRBJ1-6; D gene unclear. Germline CDR1 and CDR2: SGHNT and YYREEE (reference sequence). Trimming removed 5 bases from V and 5 bases from J, with 14 bases in between. This CDR3 is 15 amino acids long. CDR3 loop: CASRPPEGDNSPLHF. DNA of the CDR3: TGTGCCAGCAGGCCCCCGGAGGGAGATAATTCACCCCTCCACTTT.

V and J are TRBV7-2 and TRBJ2-1, with 15 bases identical to TRBD2. The junction had 13 bases not matched to a gene; V was cut back by 5 bases and J by 8 bases. Germline V CDR1 and CDR2: SGHTA, FQGNSA. This CDR3 comprises 18 residues. DNA of the CDR3: TGTGCCAGCAGCCTTCCGGGACTAGCGGGAGGAACTTCACATGAGCAGTTCTTC. Its translation is CASSLPGLAGGTSHEQFF.

The chain has TRBV2 and TRBJ2-3; D uncertain. Trimming stripped 9 bases from V and 3 bases from J, with 10 bases between. Per the germline V gene, CDR1 is SNHLY and CDR2 is FYNNEI. This CDR3 region has 12 residues. CDR3: CASGPSTDTQYF. Written as DNA, the CDR3 is TGTGCCAGTGGGCCGAGTACAGATACGCAGTATTTT.

In its sample, this clone was seen once. V usage is TRBV7-3 and J usage is TRBJ1-2, with D possibly matching TRBD1 (6 bases). The germline V gene encodes CDR1 SGHTA and CDR2 FQGTGA. Trimming took off 0 bases at V and 3 bases at J, with 14 bases between the two ends. This CDR3 is 16 amino acids long. CDR3 sequence (DNA): TGTGCCAGCAGCTTAACTGCGGACAGACATTACTATGGCTACACCTTC. It encodes CASSLTADRHYYGYTF.

This chain links TRBV6-1 with TRBJ2-7; 7 bases align to TRBD2. Germline V CDR1 and CDR2: MNHNS, SASEGT. V was clipped by 4 bases and J by 3 bases; unmatched bases: 3. There are 13 residues in the CDR3. CDR3 residues: CASSAERGYEQYF. In nucleotides, the CDR3 is TGTGCCAGCAGTGCGGAGCGGGGCTACGAGCAGTACTTC.